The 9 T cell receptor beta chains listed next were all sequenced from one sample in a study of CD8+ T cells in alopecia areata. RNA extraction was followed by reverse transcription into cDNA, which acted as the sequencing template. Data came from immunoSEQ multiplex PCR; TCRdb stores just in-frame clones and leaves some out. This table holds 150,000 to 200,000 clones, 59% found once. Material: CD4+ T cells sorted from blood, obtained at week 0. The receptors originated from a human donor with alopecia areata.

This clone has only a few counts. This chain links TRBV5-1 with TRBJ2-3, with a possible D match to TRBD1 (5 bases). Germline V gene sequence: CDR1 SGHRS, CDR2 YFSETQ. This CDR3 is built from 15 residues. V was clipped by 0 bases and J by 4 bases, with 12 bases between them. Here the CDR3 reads CASSLAVRAADTQYF. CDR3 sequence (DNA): TGCGCCAGCAGCTTGGCCGTCAGGGCGGCAGATACGCAGTATTTT.

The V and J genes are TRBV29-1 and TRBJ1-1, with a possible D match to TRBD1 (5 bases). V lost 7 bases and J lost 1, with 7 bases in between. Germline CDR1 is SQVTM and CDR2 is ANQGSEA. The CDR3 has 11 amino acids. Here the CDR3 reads CSGGRNTEAFF. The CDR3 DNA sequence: TGCAGCGGGGGACGGAACACTGAAGCTTTCTTT. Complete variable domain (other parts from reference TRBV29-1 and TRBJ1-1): SAVISQKPSRDICQRGTSLTIQCQVDSQVTMMFWYRQQPGQSLTLIATANQGSEATYESGFVIDKFPISRPNLTFSTLTVSNMSPEDSSIYLCSGGRNTEAFFGQGTRLTVV.

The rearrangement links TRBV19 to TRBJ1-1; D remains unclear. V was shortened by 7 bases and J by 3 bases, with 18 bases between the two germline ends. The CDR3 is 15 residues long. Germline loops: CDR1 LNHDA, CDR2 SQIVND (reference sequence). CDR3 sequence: CASTTAGSPYTEAFF. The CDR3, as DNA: TGTGCCAGTACTACCGCCGGCAGCCCCTACACTGAAGCTTTCTTT.

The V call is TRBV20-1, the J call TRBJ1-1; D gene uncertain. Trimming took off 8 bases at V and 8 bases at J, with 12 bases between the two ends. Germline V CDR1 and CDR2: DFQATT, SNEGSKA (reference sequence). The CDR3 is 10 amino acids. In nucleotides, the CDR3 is TGCAGTCCCTTTGGACTAGAAGCTTTCTTT. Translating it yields CSPFGLEAFF.

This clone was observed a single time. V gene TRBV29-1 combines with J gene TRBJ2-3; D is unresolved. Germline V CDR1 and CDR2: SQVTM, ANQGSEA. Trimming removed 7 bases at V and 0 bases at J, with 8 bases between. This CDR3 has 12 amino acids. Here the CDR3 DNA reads TGCAGCGCGCAAATAAGCACAGATACGCAGTATTTT. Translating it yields CSAQISTDTQYF.

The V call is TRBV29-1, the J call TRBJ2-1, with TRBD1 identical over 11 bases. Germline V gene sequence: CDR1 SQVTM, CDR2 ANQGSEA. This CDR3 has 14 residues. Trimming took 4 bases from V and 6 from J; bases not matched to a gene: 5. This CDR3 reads CSVALGTGGNEQFF. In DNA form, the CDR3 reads TGCAGCGTTGCTCTGGGGACAGGGGGCAATGAGCAGTTCTTC.

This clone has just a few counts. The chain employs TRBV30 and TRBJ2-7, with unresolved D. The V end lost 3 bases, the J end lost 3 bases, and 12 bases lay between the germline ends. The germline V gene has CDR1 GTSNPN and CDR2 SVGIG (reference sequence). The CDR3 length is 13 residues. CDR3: CAWSPQAFYEQYF. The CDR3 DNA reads TGTGCCTGGAGCCCTCAGGCTTTCTACGAGCAGTACTTC.

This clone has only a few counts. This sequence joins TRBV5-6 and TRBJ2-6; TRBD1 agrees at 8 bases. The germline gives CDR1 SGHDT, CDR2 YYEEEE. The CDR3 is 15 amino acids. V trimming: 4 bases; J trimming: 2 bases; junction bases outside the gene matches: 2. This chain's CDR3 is CASSIQGAGANVLTF. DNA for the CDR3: TGTGCCAGCAGCATACAGGGGGCTGGGGCCAACGTCCTGACTTTC.

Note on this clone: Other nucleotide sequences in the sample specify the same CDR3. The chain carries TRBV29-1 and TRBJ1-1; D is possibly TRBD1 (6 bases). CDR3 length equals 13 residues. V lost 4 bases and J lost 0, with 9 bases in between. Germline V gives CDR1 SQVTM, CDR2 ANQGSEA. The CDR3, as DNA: TGCAGCGTTGCCGGACAGATGAACACTGAAGCTTTCTTT. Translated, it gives CSVAGQMNTEAFF.